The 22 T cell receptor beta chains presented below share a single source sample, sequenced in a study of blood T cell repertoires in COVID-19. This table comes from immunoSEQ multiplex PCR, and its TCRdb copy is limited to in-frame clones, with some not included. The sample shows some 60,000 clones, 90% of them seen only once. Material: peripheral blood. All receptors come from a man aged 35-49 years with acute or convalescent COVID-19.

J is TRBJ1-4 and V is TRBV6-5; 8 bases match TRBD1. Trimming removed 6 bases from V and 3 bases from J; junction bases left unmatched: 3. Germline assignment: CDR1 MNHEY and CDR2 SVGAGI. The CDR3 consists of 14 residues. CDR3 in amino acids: CASRGTGANEKLFF. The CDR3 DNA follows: TGTGCCAGCAGGGGGACAGGTGCTAATGAAAAACTGTTTTTT.

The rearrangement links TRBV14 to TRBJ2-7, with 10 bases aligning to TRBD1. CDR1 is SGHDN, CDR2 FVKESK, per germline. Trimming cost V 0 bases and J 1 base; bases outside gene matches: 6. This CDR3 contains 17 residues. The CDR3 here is CASSQEPRQGASYEQYF. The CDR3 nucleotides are TGTGCCAGCAGCCAAGAACCCCGACAGGGGGCTTCCTACGAGCAGTACTTC.

The CDR3 sequence is CASSLVGAGTEAFF. The CDR3 bases are TGTGCCAGCAGCTTAGTGGGGGCGGGTACTGAAGCTTTCTTT. The rearrangement joins TRBV11-2 to TRBJ1-1, with D perhaps TRBD1 (6 bases). Germline loops: CDR1 SGHAT, CDR2 FQNNGV. This CDR3 spans 14 amino acids. The germline V and J ends were trimmed by 1 base and 5 bases, with 11 bases remaining between them.

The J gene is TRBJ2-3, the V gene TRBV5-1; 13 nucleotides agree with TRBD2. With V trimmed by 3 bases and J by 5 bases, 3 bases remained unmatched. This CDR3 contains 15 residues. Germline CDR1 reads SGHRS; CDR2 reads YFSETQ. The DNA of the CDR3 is TGCGCCAGCAGCTCGACTAGCGGGAGGCAAGATACGCAGTATTTT. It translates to CASSSTSGRQDTQYF.

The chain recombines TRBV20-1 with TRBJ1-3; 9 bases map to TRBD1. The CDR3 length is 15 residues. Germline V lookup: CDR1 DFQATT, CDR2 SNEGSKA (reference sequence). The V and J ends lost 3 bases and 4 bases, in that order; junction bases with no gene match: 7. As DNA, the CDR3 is TGCAGTGCTAGTCGGAACAGGGGGCGAGGAAACACCATATATTTT. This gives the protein CSASRNRGRGNTIYF.

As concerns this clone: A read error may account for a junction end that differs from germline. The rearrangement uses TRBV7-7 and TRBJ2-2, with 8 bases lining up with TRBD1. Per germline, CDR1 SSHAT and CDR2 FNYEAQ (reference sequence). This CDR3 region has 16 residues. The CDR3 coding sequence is TGTGCTAGCAGCGGCGGCAGGGGGCATAACACCGGGGAGCTGTTTTTT. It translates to CASSGGRGHNTGELFF.

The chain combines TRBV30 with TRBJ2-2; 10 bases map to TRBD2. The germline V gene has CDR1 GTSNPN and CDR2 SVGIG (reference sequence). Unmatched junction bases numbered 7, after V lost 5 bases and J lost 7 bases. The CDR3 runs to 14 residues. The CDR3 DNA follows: TGTGCCTGGCGGACTAGCGGAGAGGGCGGGGAGCTGTTTTTT. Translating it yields CAWRTSGEGGELFF.

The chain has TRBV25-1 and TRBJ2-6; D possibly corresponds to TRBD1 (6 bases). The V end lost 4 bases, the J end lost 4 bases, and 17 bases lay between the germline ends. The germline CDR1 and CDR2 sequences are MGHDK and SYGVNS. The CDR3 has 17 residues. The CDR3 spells CASSVSGGAKGANVLTF. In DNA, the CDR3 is TGTGCCAGCAGTGTTAGTGGGGGCGCAAAAGGGGCCAACGTCCTGACTTTC.

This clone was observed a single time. CDR3 sequence: CASSLEEGANSPLHF. Here the CDR3 DNA reads TGTGCCAGCAGTTTGGAAGAGGGGGCGAATTCACCCCTCCACTTT. The chain carries TRBV28 and TRBJ1-6, with TRBD1 matching 7 bases. Trimming took 3 bases from V and 7 from J; bases not matched to a gene: 6. This CDR3 is built from 15 residues. The germline CDR1 and CDR2 sequences are MDHEN and SYDVKM.

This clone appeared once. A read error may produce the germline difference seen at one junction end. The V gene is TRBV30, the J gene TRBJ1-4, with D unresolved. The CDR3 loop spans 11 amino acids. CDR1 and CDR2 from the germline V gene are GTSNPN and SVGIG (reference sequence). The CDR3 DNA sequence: TGTGCCTGGAGTGTACGTGGGCCCTCGGTTTTT. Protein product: CAWSVRGPSVF.

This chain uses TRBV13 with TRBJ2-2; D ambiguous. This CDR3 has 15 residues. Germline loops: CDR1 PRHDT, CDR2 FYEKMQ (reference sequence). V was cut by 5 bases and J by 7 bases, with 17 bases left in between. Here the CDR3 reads CASSPPGSTSGELFF. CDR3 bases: TGTGCCAGCAGCCCCCCAGGATCCACAAGCGGGGAGCTGTTTTTT. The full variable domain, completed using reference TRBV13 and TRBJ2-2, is AAGVIQSPRHLIKEKRETATLKCYPIPRHDTVYWYQQGPGQDPQFLISFYEKMQSDKGSIPDRFSAQQFSDYHSELNMSSLELGDSALYFCASSPPGSTSGELFFGEGSRLTVL.

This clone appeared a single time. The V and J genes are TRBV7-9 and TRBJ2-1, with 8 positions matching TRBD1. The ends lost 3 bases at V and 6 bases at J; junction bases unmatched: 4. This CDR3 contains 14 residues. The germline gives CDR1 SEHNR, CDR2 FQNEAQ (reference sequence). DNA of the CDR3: TGTGCCAGCAGCTTCGGACAGGGTTTCAATGAGCAGTTCTTC. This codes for CASSFGQGFNEQFF.

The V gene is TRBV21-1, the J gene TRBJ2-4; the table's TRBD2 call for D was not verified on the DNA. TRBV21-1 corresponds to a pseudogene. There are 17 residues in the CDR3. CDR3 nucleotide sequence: TGTGCCAGCAGCTCTTCCCTGACTAGTGTGGCCAAAAACATTCAGTACTTC. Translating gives CASSSSLTSVAKNIQYF.

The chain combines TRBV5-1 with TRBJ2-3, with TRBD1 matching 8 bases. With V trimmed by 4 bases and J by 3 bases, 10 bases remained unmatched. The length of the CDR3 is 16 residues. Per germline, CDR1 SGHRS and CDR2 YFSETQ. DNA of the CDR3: TGCGCCAGCAGCACCTACAGGGGGAAAACGACAGATACGCAGTATTTT. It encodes CASSTYRGKTTDTQYF.

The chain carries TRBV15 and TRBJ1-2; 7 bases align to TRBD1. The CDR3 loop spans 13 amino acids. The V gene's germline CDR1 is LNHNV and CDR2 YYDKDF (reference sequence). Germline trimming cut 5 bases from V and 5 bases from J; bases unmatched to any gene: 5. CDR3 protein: CATSQGQSYGYTF. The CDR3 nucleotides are TGTGCCACCAGCCAGGGACAGAGTTATGGCTACACCTTC.

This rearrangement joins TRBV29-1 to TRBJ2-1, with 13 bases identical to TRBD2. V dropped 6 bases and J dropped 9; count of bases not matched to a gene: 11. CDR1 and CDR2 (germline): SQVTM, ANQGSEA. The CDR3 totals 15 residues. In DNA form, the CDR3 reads TGCAGCGTCGTACTACCGGGACTAGCGGGATCTGAGCAGTTCTTC. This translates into CSVVLPGLAGSEQFF.

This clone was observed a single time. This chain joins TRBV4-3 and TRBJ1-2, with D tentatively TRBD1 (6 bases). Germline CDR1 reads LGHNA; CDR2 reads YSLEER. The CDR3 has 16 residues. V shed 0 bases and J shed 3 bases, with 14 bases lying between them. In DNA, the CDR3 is TGCGCCAGCAGCCAAGATAGTACAGGGTCCTACTATGGCTACACCTTC. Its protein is CASSQDSTGSYYGYTF.

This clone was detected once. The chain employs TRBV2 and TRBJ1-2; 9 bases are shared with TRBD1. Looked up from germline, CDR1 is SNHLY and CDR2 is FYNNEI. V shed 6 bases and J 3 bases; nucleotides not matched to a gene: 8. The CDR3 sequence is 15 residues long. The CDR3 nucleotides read TGTGCCAGCAGCTTAACAGGGGGCGCGGACTATGGCTACACCTTC. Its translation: CASSLTGGADYGYTF.

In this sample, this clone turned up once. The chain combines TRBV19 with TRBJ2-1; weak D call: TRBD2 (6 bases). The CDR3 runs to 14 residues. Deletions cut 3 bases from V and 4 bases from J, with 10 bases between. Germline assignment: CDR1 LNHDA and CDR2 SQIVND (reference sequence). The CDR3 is CASSIRGDYNEQFF. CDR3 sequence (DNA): TGTGCCAGTAGTATCCGCGGGGATTACAATGAGCAGTTCTTC.

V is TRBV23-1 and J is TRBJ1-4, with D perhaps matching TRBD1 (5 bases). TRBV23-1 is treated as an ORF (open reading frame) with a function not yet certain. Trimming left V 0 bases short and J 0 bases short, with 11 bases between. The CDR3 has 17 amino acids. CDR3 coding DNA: TGCGCCAGCAGTCAATCCAGGCCAGGGCCAACTAATGAAAAACTGTTTTTT. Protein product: CASSQSRPGPTNEKLFF.

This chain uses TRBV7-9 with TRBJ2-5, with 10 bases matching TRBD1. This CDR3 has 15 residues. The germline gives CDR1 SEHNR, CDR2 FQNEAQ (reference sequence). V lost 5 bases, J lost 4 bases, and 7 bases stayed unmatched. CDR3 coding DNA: TGTGCCAGCAGCAGGACAGGGGGTCCCGGAGAGACCCAGTACTTC. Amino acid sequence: CASSRTGGPGETQYF.

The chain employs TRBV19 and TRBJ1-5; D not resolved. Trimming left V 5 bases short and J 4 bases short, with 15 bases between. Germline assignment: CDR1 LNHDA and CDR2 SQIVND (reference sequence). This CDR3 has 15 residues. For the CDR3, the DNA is TGTGCCAGTAGTCCAGACATCACCCCTAATCAGCCCCAGCATTTT. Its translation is CASSPDITPNQPQHF.